Each of the 26 T cell receptor beta chains below was sequenced from the same sample in a study of regulatory T cells in long-lasting Graves disease. Assembly of TCR beta libraries relied on iRepertoire HTBI primers together with Arm-PCR of CDR3 regions. TCRdb re-derived calls from the multiplex PCR reads in MiXCR, one entry per CDR3 protein. The sample holds around 450,000 distinct CDR3 sequences, about 16% seen once. Time point indicated: newly diagnosed GD, antithyroid drugs for less than 3 months. PBMCs were the source of the RNA used for TCR sequencing. These records were also assigned to another study, of T cells in Graves' hyperthyroidism and ophthalmopathy.

The input for sequencing was peripheral blood mononuclear cells (PBMCs), taken at new diagnosis, from a patient treated with antithyroid drugs. These receptors all come from a young woman with Graves disease.

The chain combines TRBV11-2 with TRBJ2-7; D not resolved. The CDR3 length is 13 residues. Trimming cost V 10 bases and J 5 bases, with 18 bases left between them. CDR1 and CDR2 from the germline V gene are SGHAT and FQNNGV. Here the CDR3 DNA reads TGTGCCACATCCTTTGGGGTCGGAGACGAGCAGTACTTC. It specifies CATSFGVGDEQYF.

This clonotype was detected only a few times. The chain has TRBV10-3 and TRBJ2-4, with D uncertain. V gave up 8 bases and J gave up 5 bases, with 19 bases separating them. The CDR3 is made up of 15 amino acids. Germline-derived CDR1 and CDR2 are ENHRY and SYGVKD. The chain's CDR3 is CAISSAPRSENIQYF. In DNA form, the CDR3 reads TGTGCCATCTCCTCAGCGCCCAGGAGTGAAAACATTCAGTACTTC.

This clonotype was seen a handful of times. The chain links TRBV29-1 to TRBJ2-1, with D hard to call. Per the germline V gene, CDR1 is SQVTM and CDR2 is ANQGSEA. CDR3 size: 14 residues. V lost 3 bases, J lost 2 bases, and 11 bases lay in between. This CDR3 reads CSVDVSTTYNEQFF. The CDR3 nucleotides are TGCAGCGTTGATGTGAGCACGACCTACAATGAGCAGTTCTTC.

V is TRBV5-4 and J is TRBJ2-3, with 7 bases lining up with TRBD2. Germline values: CDR1 SGHNT, CDR2 YYREEE (reference sequence). The J segment lost 4 bases and the V segment lost 0 bases, leaving 8 bases of the junction unmatched. The length of the CDR3 is 16 residues. Written as DNA, the CDR3 is TGTGCCAGCAGCTTGGGAGGCCCTAGCGGAGCAGATACGCAGTATTTT. It encodes CASSLGGPSGADTQYF.

This clonotype was seen at least ten times. The J gene is TRBJ2-3, the V gene TRBV6-4, with a weak D call TRBD2 (6 bases). Per germline, CDR1 MRHNA and CDR2 SNTAGT. The V gene lost 5 bases and the J gene lost 0 bases, with 12 bases spanning the gap. The CDR3 extends over 15 amino acids. The CDR3 DNA follows: TGTGCCAGCAGTACGGACGGGGGAAGCACAGATACGCAGTATTTT. Translation gives CASSTDGGSTDTQYF.

The gene calls are TRBV7-9 and TRBJ2-7; maybe TRBD2 (6 bases). The CDR3 consists of 15 residues. Trimming cost V 2 bases and J 2 bases, with 13 bases left between them. Germline-derived CDR1 and CDR2 are SEHNR and FQNEAQ (reference sequence). CDR3 DNA sequence: TGTGCCAGCAGCTTATTGCGGGACGGTCCCTACGAGCAGTACTTC. Translation gives CASSLLRDGPYEQYF. Looking up the rest from reference TRBV7-9 and TRBJ2-7 gives the full variable domain: DTGVSQNPRHKITKRGQNVTFRCDPISEHNRLYWYRQTLGQGPEFLTYFQNEAQLEKSRLLSDRFSAERPKGSFSTLEIQRTEQGDSAMYLCASSLLRDGPYEQYFGPGTRLTVT.

This clonotype was detected many times. The CDR3 DNA reads TGCAGTGCCAGTGGGGACACTGAAGCTTTCTTT. Amino acids: CSASGDTEAFF. The chain carries TRBV20-1 and TRBJ1-1; no clear D gene. Trimming stripped 6 bases from V and 3 bases from J, with 8 bases between. Germline values: CDR1 DFQATT, CDR2 SNEGSKA (reference sequence). The CDR3 runs 11 residues.

This clonotype showed up many times. The J gene is TRBJ2-7, the V gene TRBV30; D is unresolved. This CDR3 contains 12 residues. V gave up 0 bases and J gave up 10 bases, with 13 bases separating them. CDR1 is GTSNPN and CDR2 is SVGIG in the germline V gene (reference sequence). CDR3 bases: TGTGCCTGGAGTGTACTCCATACGTTTCAGTACTTC. This gives the protein CAWSVLHTFQYF.

In the case of this clonotype: This sequence may be a read error, since a much larger clone differs from it by one base. The chain is built from TRBV20-1 and TRBJ1-4; 10 bases are shared with TRBD1. Per the germline V gene, CDR1 is DFQATT and CDR2 is SNEGSKA (reference sequence). The CDR3 is 14 residues long. V shed 5 bases, J shed 8 bases, and the junction held 8 bases outside the gene matches. Here the CDR3 DNA reads TGCAGTGCTCCCCGTAGGACAGGGGGGGAAAAACTGTTTTTT. Protein product: CSAPRRTGGEKLFF.

This chain joins TRBV5-1 and TRBJ2-1, with D possibly being TRBD2 (6 bases). Germline assignment: CDR1 SGHRS and CDR2 YFSETQ. CDR3 length: 14 amino acids. V lost 8 bases and J lost 4, with 16 bases in between. This CDR3 reads CASTRDSPYNEQFF. CDR3 sequence (DNA): TGCGCCAGTACCCGGGACTCTCCTTACAATGAGCAGTTCTTC.

This clonotype occurred many times. The V call is TRBV29-1, the J call TRBJ2-1; D remains ambiguous. CDR1 is SQVTM and CDR2 is ANQGSEA in the germline V gene. The CDR3 is 13 amino acids. Trimming removed 4 bases at V and 0 bases at J, with 7 bases between. The CDR3 DNA follows: TGCAGCGTTGGAACCGGCTCCTACAATGAGCAGTTCTTC. This translates into CSVGTGSYNEQFF.

This chain connects TRBV11-2 to TRBJ2-7; 7 bases match TRBD2. Germline CDR1 is SGHAT and CDR2 is FQNNGV. CDR3 size: 17 residues. V shed 0 bases, J shed 0 bases, and the junction held 8 bases outside the gene matches. The DNA of the CDR3 is TGTGCCAGCAGCTTAGAAATTCTAGCGGAGAGCTCCTACGAGCAGTACTTC. It translates to CASSLEILAESSYEQYF.

V usage is TRBV6-1 and J usage is TRBJ1-2; TRBD1 might be the D (6 bases). In germline, CDR1 is MNHNS, CDR2 SASEGT. Trimming removed 5 bases at V and 9 bases at J, with 19 bases between. The CDR3 length is 14 residues. The CDR3 sequence: CASSIGGDLLSYTF. The CDR3 region has the DNA TGTGCCAGCAGTATAGGGGGGGACCTTTTAAGCTACACCTTC.

Turning to this clonotype: A single base separates this from a much larger clone, so it may be a read error. The genes are TRBV20-1 and TRBJ2-1, with 9 bases identical to TRBD1. Germline-derived CDR1 and CDR2 are DFQATT and SNEGSKA (reference sequence). This CDR3 comprises 13 residues. After removal of 5 bases from V and 5 bases from J, the junction contained 4 bases not matched to a gene. CDR3 amino acids: CSAWTGANNEQFF. CDR3 sequence (DNA): TGCAGTGCTTGGACAGGGGCAAACAATGAGCAGTTCTTC.

This clonotype was seen ten or more times. The rearrangement links TRBV20-1 to TRBJ1-5; 7 bases agree with TRBD1. V lost 0 bases, J lost 3 bases, and 5 bases stayed unmatched. Germline CDR1 is DFQATT and CDR2 is SNEGSKA (reference sequence). The CDR3 length is 15 residues. CDR3 sequence reads: CSARDFRGVNQPQHF. As DNA, the CDR3 is TGCAGTGCTAGAGATTTCAGGGGGGTCAATCAGCCCCAGCATTTT.

The V gene is TRBV6-1, the J gene TRBJ1-5; 8 bases line up with TRBD1. There are 14 residues in the CDR3. Germline-derived CDR1 and CDR2 are MNHNS and SASEGT. CDR3 coding DNA: TGTTCCGTGTCCCGACAGGGGATCCGTCAGCCCCAGCATTTT. It specifies CSVSRQGIRQPQHF.

The V and J genes are TRBV5-1 and TRBJ2-1, with 8 bases that match TRBD1. The closer fit of TRBJ2-5 to the DNA end suggests the J call may be wrong. CDR1 and CDR2 from the germline V gene are SGHRS and YFSETQ. This CDR3 is 16 amino acids long. The CDR3 nucleotides read TGCGCCAGCAGCCACTCCCTTACAGGGGGCCAAGAGACCCAGTACTTC. This encodes CASSHSLTGGQETQYF.

This clonotype was found a few times. The chain carries TRBV27 and TRBJ2-1, with D possibly matching TRBD1 (5 bases). V was trimmed by 5 bases and J by 0 bases, leaving 14 bases between them. Germline loops: CDR1 MNHEY, CDR2 SMNVEV (reference sequence). CDR3 length: 16 amino acids. The CDR3 reads CASSPITGFSYNEQFF. In DNA form, the CDR3 reads TGTGCCAGCAGTCCCATCACAGGTTTCTCCTACAATGAGCAGTTCTTC.

The sample holds many counts of this clonotype. The chain uses TRBV2 and TRBJ2-3; unclear D gene. CDR1 SNHLY and CDR2 FYNNEI come from the germline V gene. The CDR3 sequence is 15 residues long. Deletions cut 6 bases from V and 5 bases from J, with 18 bases between. The CDR3 nucleotides read TGTGCCAGCAGCCTGCCCTTGATTTACGAAGATACGCAGTATTTT. It codes for CASSLPLIYEDTQYF.

Ten or more counts support this clonotype. This chain links TRBV20-1 with TRBJ2-1; D could derive from TRBD1 or TRBD2 (5 bases each). V shed 1 base and J shed 9 bases, with 19 bases lying between them. The CDR3 is 15 amino acids. Germline CDR1 is DFQATT and CDR2 is SNEGSKA (reference sequence). In nucleotides, the CDR3 is TGCAGTGCTAGAGTAGGGTTAAGGGGCGGACTTGAGCAGTTCTTC. Protein sequence: CSARVGLRGGLEQFF.

The V and J genes are TRBV18 and TRBJ1-5; tentatively, D is TRBD1 (6 bases). The CDR3 is made up of 15 amino acids. Between the trimmed V and J ends, which lost 3 bases and 5 bases, there was a span of 14 bases. Looked up from germline, CDR1 is KGHSH and CDR2 is LQKENI. The CDR3, as DNA: TGTGCCAGCTCACCTCCTTTAGGGGGTTATCAGCCCCAGCATTTT. This gives the protein CASSPPLGGYQPQHF.

In this sample, this clonotype turned up many times. The chain links TRBV9 to TRBJ2-1; D is uncertain. Germline CDR1 and CDR2: SGDLS and YYNGEE. This CDR3 contains 14 residues. V dropped 0 bases and J dropped 2 bases, with 6 bases sitting between them. In DNA, the CDR3 is TGTGCCAGCAGCGTAGGTGGGCCCTACAATGAGCAGTTCTTC. It encodes CASSVGGPYNEQFF. Full variable domain (rest looked up from reference TRBV9 and TRBJ2-1): DSGVTQTPKHLITATGQRVTLRCSPRSGDLSVYWYQQSLDQGLQFLIQYYNGEERAKGNILERFSAQQFPDLHSELNLSSLELGDSALYFCASSVGGPYNEQFFGPGTRLTVL.

This clonotype appeared many times. The V and J genes are TRBV12-3 or TRBV12-4 and TRBJ2-7; D is unclear. The CDR3 consists of 14 residues. V was shortened by 1 base and J by 6 bases, with 13 bases between the two germline ends. CDR3 sequence reads: CASSLGRRETEQYF. The CDR3 DNA follows: TGTGCCAGCAGTTTAGGCCGTCGTGAGACCGAGCAGTACTTC.

The V and J genes are TRBV19 and TRBJ2-5, with unresolved D. The CDR3 has 16 residues. Looked up from germline, CDR1 is LNHDA and CDR2 is SQIVND (reference sequence). V lost 0 bases to trimming and J lost 2 bases, with 13 bases between them. CDR3 nucleotide sequence: TGTGCCAGTAGTATAGAGGGCATATCCCAGCAAGAGACCCAGTACTTC. This translates into CASSIEGISQQETQYF.

The V call is TRBV18, the J call TRBJ2-7, with 9 bases identical to TRBD1. Germline V gives CDR1 KGHSH, CDR2 LQKENI. The CDR3 runs to 17 residues. J was trimmed by 2 bases and V by 8 bases; bases with no gene match: 16. CDR3 DNA: TGTGCCAGCCTAGCCCGCCTCCCGGGACAGGGCACCTACGAGCAGTACTTC. Translated, it gives CASLARLPGQGTYEQYF.

This clonotype was recorded at least ten times. The genes are TRBV12-3 or TRBV12-4 and TRBJ1-5, with 7 bases aligning to TRBD1. The ends lost 5 bases at V and 7 bases at J; junction bases unmatched: 11. This CDR3 is 15 amino acids long. CDR3 bases: TGTGCCAGCAGTGTACAGGGGTTTAGTACCCAGCCCCAGCATTTT. It yields the protein CASSVQGFSTQPQHF.